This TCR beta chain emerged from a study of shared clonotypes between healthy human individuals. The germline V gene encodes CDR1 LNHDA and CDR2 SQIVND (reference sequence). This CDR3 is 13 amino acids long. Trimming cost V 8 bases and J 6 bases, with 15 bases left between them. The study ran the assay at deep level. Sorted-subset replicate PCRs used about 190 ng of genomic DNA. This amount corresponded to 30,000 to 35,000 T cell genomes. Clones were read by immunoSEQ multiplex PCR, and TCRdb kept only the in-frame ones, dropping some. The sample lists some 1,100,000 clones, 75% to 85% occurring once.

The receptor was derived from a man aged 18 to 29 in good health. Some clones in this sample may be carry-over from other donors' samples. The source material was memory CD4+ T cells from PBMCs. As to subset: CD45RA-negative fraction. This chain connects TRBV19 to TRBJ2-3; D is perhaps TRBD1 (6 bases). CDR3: CASGTPSLDTQYF. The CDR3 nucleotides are TGTGCCAGTGGGACACCGTCTCTTGATACGCAGTATTTT.